The next 10 T cell receptor beta chains were all read from a single sample in a study of siplizumab effects on memory and regulatory T cells. Method: immunoSEQ multiplex PCR; TCRdb's copy keeps in-frame clones and lacks some. Found here are approximately 48,000 clones, 93% of them singletons; the top ten hold under 20%. The sample was CD8+ T cells sorted from blood. These receptors all stem from a human donor in good health.

The V and J genes are TRBV7-6 and TRBJ2-7; 7 bases match TRBD2. CDR3 length equals 15 residues. The V gene end was trimmed by 5 bases and the J gene end by 5 bases; junction bases not matched to a gene: 12. CDR1 is SGHVS and CDR2 is FNYEAQ in the germline V gene. The CDR3 bases are TGTGCCAGCAGCCCTGGGGCTAGCGGAGGGGACGAGCAGTACTTC. Protein: CASSPGASGGDEQYF.

V and J are TRBV9 and TRBJ2-7; D perhaps matches TRBD1 (6 bases). The germline V and J ends were trimmed by 3 bases and 4 bases, with 17 bases remaining between them. Looked up from germline, CDR1 is SGDLS and CDR2 is YYNGEE. The CDR3 is 15 residues long. In DNA form, the CDR3 reads TGTGCCAGCAGCGGACAGGACGCCCAACCTTACGAGCAGTACTTC. Its translation is CASSGQDAQPYEQYF. The entire variable domain, with the rest obtained from reference TRBV9 and TRBJ2-7, is as follows: DSGVTQTPKHLITATGQRVTLRCSPRSGDLSVYWYQQSLDQGLQFLIQYYNGEERAKGNILERFSAQQFPDLHSELNLSSLELGDSALYFCASSGQDAQPYEQYFGPGTRLTVT.

This chain joins TRBV27 and TRBJ1-2; D is unclear. Germline V CDR1 and CDR2: MNHEY, SMNVEV (reference sequence). Deletions cut 5 bases from V and 13 bases from J, with 17 bases between. The CDR3 extends over 12 amino acids. The CDR3 bases are TGTGCCAGCAGTCTACCACCGGCTGGGATCACCTTC. Protein product: CASSLPPAGITF.

V usage is TRBV9 and J usage is TRBJ2-1; D is possibly TRBD1 (5 bases). V was pared by 3 bases and J by 6 bases, with 13 bases between. The CDR3 sequence is 14 residues long. Germline CDR1 reads SGDLS; CDR2 reads YYNGEE. The CDR3 protein is CASSDGHESNEQFF. DNA of the CDR3: TGTGCCAGCAGCGACGGACATGAGAGCAATGAGCAGTTCTTC.

This chain joins TRBV27 and TRBJ2-7, with D maybe TRBD1 (5 bases). The germline V gene encodes CDR1 MNHEY and CDR2 SMNVEV (reference sequence). The V end was cut by 6 bases, the J end by 2 bases, with 11 bases between. CDR3 length equals 13 residues. The DNA of the CDR3 is TGTGCCAGCAGCCCTGGGGCCGCCTACGAGCAGTACTTC. This encodes CASSPGAAYEQYF.

The chain employs TRBV4-1 and TRBJ2-7, with a possible D match to TRBD2 (6 bases). V lost 1 base and J 0 bases, leaving 13 bases between the germline ends. This CDR3 has 16 residues. Germline-derived CDR1 and CDR2 are MGHRA and YSYEKL. This CDR3 reads CASSQGGGENSYEQYF. For the CDR3, the DNA is TGCGCCAGCAGCCAAGGCGGAGGGGAAAACTCCTACGAGCAGTACTTC.

This sequence joins TRBV4-2 and TRBJ2-3, with 9 bases fitting TRBD2. With 3 bases clipped from V and 6 bases from J, the junction kept 10 bases outside the gene matches. This CDR3 is 16 amino acids long. The germline V gene has CDR1 LGHNA and CDR2 YNFKEQ. In DNA, the CDR3 is TGTGCCAGCAGCCACAGTAGCGGGAGCTCAGCGGATACGCAGTATTTT. This codes for CASSHSSGSSADTQYF.

The chain uses TRBV7-8 and TRBJ2-1; 11 positions match TRBD2. CDR3 length equals 15 residues. Trimming cost V 5 bases and J 3 bases; bases outside gene matches: 3. Germline V gene sequence: CDR1 SGHVS, CDR2 FQNEAQ. The CDR3 DNA sequence: TGTGCCAGCAGCCGACTAGCGGGGAACTACAATGAGCAGTTCTTC. Protein sequence: CASSRLAGNYNEQFF. The entire variable domain, with the rest obtained from reference TRBV7-8 and TRBJ2-1, is as follows: GAGVSQSPRYKVAKRGQDVALRCDPISGHVSLFWYQQALGQGPEFLTYFQNEAQLDKSGLPSDRFFAERPEGSVSTLKIQRTQQEDSAVYLCASSRLAGNYNEQFFGPGTRLTVL.

The gene calls are TRBV6-5 and TRBJ2-5; 9 nucleotides align to TRBD1. The CDR3 is made up of 15 amino acids. Unmatched junction bases numbered 8, after V lost 5 bases and J lost 4 bases. CDR1 is MNHEY, CDR2 SVGAGI, per germline. CDR3 region: CASSPRTGGVETQYF. CDR3 DNA: TGTGCCAGCAGTCCCCGAACAGGGGGCGTAGAGACCCAGTACTTC.

The DNA of the CDR3 is TGTGCCAGAAGGGAGCCCCGCCGAATCTCCTACGAGCAGTACTTC. Translating gives CARREPRRISYEQYF. The chain has TRBV6-8 and TRBJ2-7; perhaps TRBD2 as D (5 bases). The CDR3 covers 15 residues. The germline V gene encodes CDR1 MNHGY and CDR2 SAAAGT. The V end was cut by 9 bases, the J end by 0 bases, with 18 bases between.